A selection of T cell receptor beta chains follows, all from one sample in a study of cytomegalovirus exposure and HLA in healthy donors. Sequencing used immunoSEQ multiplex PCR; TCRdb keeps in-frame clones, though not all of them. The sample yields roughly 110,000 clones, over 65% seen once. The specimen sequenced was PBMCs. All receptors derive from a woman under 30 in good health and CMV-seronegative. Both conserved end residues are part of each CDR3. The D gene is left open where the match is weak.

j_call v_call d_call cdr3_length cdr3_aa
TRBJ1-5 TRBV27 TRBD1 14 CASSQRQGYQPQHF
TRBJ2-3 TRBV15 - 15 CATSIRLVSTDTQYF
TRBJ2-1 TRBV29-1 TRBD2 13 CSVVREGLNEQFF
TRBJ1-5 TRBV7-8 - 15 CASSLGQGSRQPQHF
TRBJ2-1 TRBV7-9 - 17 CASSPGSTAVVLDEQFF
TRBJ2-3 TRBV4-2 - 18 CASSQAISAASSTDTQYF
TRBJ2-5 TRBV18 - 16 CASSPQNQGGQETQYF
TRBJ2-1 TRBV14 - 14 CASSHSGNYHEQFF
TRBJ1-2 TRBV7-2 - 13 CASSLDSPYGYTF
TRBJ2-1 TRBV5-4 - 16 CASSPELPSRPNEQFF
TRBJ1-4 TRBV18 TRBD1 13 CASNTGVNEKLFF
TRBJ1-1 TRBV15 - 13 CATSRARPTEAFF
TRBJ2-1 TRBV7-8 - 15 CASSSIDRYYNEQFF
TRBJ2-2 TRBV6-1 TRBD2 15 CASSEGLANTGELFF
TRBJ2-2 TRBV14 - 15 CASSQIDRRDGELFF
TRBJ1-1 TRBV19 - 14 CASSFLDRNTEAFF
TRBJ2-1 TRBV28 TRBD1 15 CASTYRDRAYNEQFF
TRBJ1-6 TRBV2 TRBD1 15 CASSKQGAESSPLHF
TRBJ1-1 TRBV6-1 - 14 CASSWTVGNTEAFF
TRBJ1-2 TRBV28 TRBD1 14 CASSVGGSGYGYTF
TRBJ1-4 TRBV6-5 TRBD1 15 CASSSRTGAGEKLFF
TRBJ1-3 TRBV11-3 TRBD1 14 CASSSTGSGNTIYF
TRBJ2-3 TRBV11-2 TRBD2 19 CASSLVEGGGGAVLGTQYF
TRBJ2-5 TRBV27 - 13 CASKIGGRETQYF
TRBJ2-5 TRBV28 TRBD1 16 CASSLVTGDDQETQYF
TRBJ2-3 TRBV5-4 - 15 CASSRGRISTDTQYF
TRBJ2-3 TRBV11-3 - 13 CASTPPGSDTQYF
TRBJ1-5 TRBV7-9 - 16 CASSLAGARENQPQHF
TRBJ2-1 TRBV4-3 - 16 CASSQEHRAGYNEQFF
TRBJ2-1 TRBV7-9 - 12 CSSSYVRNEQFF
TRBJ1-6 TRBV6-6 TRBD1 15 CASNPRGREDSPLHF
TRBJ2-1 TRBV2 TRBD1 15 CASSPDRAAYNEQFF
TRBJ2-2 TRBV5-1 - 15 CASSLLQANTGELFF
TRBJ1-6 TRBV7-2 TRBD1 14 CASSWDRQNSPLHF
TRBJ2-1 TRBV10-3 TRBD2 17 CAISNSGTSGRYNEQFF
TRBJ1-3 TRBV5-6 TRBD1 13 CASSLQGGNTIYF
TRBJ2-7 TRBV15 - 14 CATSRGKLDYEQYF
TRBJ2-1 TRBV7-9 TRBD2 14 CASSTGTGRNEQFF
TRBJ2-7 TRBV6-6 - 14 CASIPSGGAYEQYF
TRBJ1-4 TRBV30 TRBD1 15 CAWTPGTDGNEKLFF
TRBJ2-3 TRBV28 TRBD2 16 CASRNGLAGYTDTQYF